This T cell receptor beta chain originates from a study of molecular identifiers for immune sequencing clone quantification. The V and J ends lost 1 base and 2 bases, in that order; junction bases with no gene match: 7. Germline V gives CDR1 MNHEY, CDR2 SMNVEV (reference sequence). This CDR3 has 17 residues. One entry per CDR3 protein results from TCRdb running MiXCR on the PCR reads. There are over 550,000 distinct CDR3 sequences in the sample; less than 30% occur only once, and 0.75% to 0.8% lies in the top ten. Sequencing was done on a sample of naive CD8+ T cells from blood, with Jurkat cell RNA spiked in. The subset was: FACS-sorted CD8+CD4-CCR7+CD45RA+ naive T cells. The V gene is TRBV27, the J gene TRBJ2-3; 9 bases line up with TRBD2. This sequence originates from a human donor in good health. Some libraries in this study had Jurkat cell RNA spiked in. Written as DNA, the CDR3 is TGTGCCAGCAGTTTATTTCCAGCGGGGGGAATCACAGATACGCAGTATTTT. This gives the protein CASSLFPAGGITDTQYF.